The clone carrying this T cell receptor beta chain was seen ten or more times. Its antigen is not known. The data stem from a study of T cell clonality in common variable immunodeficiency. CVID and control samples used equivalent genomic DNA input. Data came from immunoSEQ multiplex PCR; TCRdb stores just in-frame clones and leaves some out. The counts give 30,000 to 40,000 clones, none of them seen only once; over 0.95% is held by the top ten. Findings and caveats of the study: TCRbeta clonality was increased in CVID versus healthy controls. Compared with controls, CVID subjects had fewer shared TCRbeta clones.

The source material was peripheral blood mononuclear cells. This TCR was sampled from a person aged 18-69 years in good health.

The CDR3 bases that were read are TGCGCCAGCAGCCGCACAGGGGAGCCCTACAATGAG. Its protein is CASSRTGEPYNE. The entire CDR3 reads CASSRTGEPYNEQFF. The rearrangement uses TRBV5-1 and TRBJ2-1, with 7 bases aligning to TRBD1. The CDR3 end lies 3 residues beyond the end of the read and is filled in from the germline J gene. J was trimmed by 2 bases and V by 4 bases; bases with no gene match: 6. CDR1 is SGHRS and CDR2 is YFSETQ in the germline V gene. This CDR3 is built from 15 residues.